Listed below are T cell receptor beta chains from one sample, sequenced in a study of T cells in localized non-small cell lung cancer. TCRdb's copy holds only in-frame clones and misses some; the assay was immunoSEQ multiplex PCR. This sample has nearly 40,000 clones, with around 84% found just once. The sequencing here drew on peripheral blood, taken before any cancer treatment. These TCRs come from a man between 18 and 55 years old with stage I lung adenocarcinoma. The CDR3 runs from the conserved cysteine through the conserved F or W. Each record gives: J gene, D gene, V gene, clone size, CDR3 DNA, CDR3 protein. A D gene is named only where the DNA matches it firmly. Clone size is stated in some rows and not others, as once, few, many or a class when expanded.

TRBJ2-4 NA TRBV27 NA TGTGCCAGCAGTCCTAGACAGTTTAAAAACATTCAGTACTTC CASSPRQFKNIQYF
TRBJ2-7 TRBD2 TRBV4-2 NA TGTGCCAGCAGCCATGCCGGGACTAGCGGGGGGGGAAGCTCCTACGAGCAGTACTTC CASSHAGTSGGGSSYEQYF
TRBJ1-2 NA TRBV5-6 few TGTGCCAGCAGCCCGGGGCAGGGGACATCCTATGGCTACACCTTC CASSPGQGTSYGYTF
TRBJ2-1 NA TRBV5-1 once TGCGCCAGCACCAAAGGCGGCACGAGCTCCTACAATGAGCAGTTCTTC CASTKGGTSSYNEQFF
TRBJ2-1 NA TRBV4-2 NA TGTGCCAGCAGCCAAGATCAGGGGAGGGGTGCACACAATGAGCAGTTCTTC CASSQDQGRGAHNEQFF
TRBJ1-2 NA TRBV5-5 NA TGTGCCAGCAGCTTCGAGGGAAGCCCGAACTATGGCTACACCTTC CASSFEGSPNYGYTF
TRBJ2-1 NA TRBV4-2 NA TGTGCCAGCAGCCTGGCCGGGACTCAGTTCTTC CASSLAGTQFF
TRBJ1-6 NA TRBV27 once TGTGCCAGCAGTTTAGAAGGGGGTTCGACACCCCTCCACTTT CASSLEGGSTPLHF
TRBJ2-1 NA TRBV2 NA TGTGCCAGTAGCACCCCGGCAGCCTCCTACAATGAGCAGTTCTTC CASSTPAASYNEQFF
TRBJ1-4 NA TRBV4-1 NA TGCGCCAGCAGCCAGGGGGTGGCTAATGAAAAACTGTTTTTT CASSQGVANEKLFF
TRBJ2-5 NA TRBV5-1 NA TGCGCCAGCAGCTCAGGAGCGGCGGAGACCCAGTACTTC CASSSGAAETQYF
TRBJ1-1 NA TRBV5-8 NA TGTGCCAGCAGCTTGGACGAGAATCTGAACACTGAAGCTTTCTTT CASSLDENLNTEAFF
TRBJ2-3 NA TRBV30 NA TGTGCCTGGAGACTAGCCGGCACAGATACGCAGTATTTT CAWRLAGTDTQYF
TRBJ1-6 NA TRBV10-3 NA TGTGCCATCAGTGATGGGGCACGCGATAATTCACCCCTCCACTTT CAISDGARDNSPLHF
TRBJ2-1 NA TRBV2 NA TGTGCCAGCACCCCGAAGGTCTACAATGAGCAGTTCTTC CASTPKVYNEQFF
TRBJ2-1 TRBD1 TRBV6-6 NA TGTGCCAGCAGTTCTAGGACAGGGGAGGATGAGCAGTTCTTC CASSSRTGEDEQFF
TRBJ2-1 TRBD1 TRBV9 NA TGTGCCAGCAGCGGCGGACAGGGCCCCAAGCAGTTCTTC CASSGGQGPKQFF
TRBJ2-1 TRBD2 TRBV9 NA TGTGCCAGCAGCGCTAGCGGGGGGAGCCATGATGAGCAGTTCTTC CASSASGGSHDEQFF
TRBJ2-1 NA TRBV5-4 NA TGTGCCAGCAGCCTCCTAGGGGGGGCGGGCTACAATGAGCAGTTCTTC CASSLLGGAGYNEQFF
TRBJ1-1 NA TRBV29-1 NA TGCAGCGTAGCGACAGGAGGGTTCACTGAAGCTTTCTTT CSVATGGFTEAFF
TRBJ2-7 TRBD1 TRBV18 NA TGTGCCAGCTCACCACCGCAGGGACAGGGCACCCACGAGCAGTACTTC CASSPPQGQGTHEQYF
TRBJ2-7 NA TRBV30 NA TGTGCCTGGACTGAACGCCTCCCGGGGTACGAGCAGTACTTC CAWTERLPGYEQYF
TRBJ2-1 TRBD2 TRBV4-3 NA TGCGCCAGCAGCCGCGTGGGGGGGAATGAGCAGTTCTTC CASSRVGGNEQFF
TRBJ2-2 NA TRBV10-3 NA TGTGCCATCAGCGAGACTAGGGACACCGGGGAGCTGTTTTTT CAISETRDTGELFF
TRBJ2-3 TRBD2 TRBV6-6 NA TGTGCCAGCAGTTACACGGCGGGGGACACAGATACGCAGTATTTT CASSYTAGDTDTQYF
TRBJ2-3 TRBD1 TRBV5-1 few TGCGCCAGCAGTTCTGGGACAGGGGTGGGCACAGATACGCAGTATTTT CASSSGTGVGTDTQYF
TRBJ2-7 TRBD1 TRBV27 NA TGTGCCAGCAGTCCTTTCCTGACAGGGGGCCACCCATACGAGCAGTACTTC CASSPFLTGGHPYEQYF
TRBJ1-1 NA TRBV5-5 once TGTGCCAGCAGCTTGAAGGAAGGGGCGTCCACTGAAGCTTTCTTT CASSLKEGASTEAFF
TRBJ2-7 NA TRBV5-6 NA TGTGCCAGCAGCTTGGGCGGGCAGGGCTACGAGCAGTACTTC CASSLGGQGYEQYF
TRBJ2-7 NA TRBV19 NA TGTGCCAGTAGTCCCCGGCCCGGGGGTCGCCGCTACGAGCAGTACTTC CASSPRPGGRRYEQYF
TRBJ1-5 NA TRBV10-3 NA TGTGCCATCAGTGATCAGGGATTTGGCAATCAGCCCCAGCATTTT CAISDQGFGNQPQHF
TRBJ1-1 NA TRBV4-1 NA TGCGCCAGCAGCCAAGGACAGCGGACTGAAGCTTTCTTT CASSQGQRTEAFF
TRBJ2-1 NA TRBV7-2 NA TGTGCCAGCACCACTTATGGTAACTCCTACAATGAGCAGTTCTTC CASTTYGNSYNEQFF
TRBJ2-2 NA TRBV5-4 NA TGTGCCAGCAACAGACAGACCGGGGAGCTGTTTTTT CASNRQTGELFF
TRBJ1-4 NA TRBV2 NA TGTGCCAGCAGTACCAATGAAAAACTGTTTTTT CASSTNEKLFF
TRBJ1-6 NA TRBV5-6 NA TGTGCCAGCAGCTTGAGGCAGGGTTCATCACCCCTCCACTTT CASSLRQGSSPLHF
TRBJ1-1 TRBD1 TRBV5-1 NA TGCGCCAGCAGCCTATCAGGGGGACAAACTGAAGCTTTCTTT CASSLSGGQTEAFF
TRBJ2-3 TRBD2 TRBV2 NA TGTGCCAGCAGTGAACAAGCGGGGGGGCAAGATACGCAGTATTTT CASSEQAGGQDTQYF
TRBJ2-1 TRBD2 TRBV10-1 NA TGCGCCAGCAGTGAGTCCCCGGGGGGGGACAATGAGCAGTTCTTC CASSESPGGDNEQFF
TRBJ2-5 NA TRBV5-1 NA TGCGCCAGCAGCCTGGGGGCCATCCCGGGGAGAGAGACCCAGTACTTC CASSLGAIPGRETQYF
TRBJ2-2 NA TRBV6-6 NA TGTGCCAGCACCCCCCCGGGGGCCACCGGGGAGCTGTTTTTT CASTPPGATGELFF
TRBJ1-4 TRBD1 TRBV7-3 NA TGTGCCAGCAGCTTGCAGGGGGGGACTAATGAAAAACTGTTTTTT CASSLQGGTNEKLFF
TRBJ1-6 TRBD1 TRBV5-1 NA TGCGCCAGCAGCTCAACTCCGACAGGGGATAGAAATTCACCCCTCCACTTT CASSSTPTGDRNSPLHF
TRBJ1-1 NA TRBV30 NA TGTGCCTGGAGTTTAGGACTCTTGAACACTGAAGCTTTCTTT CAWSLGLLNTEAFF
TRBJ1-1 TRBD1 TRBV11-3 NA TGTGCCAGCAGCCGGAAGGACAGGGGGGGGAACACTGAAGCTTTCTTT CASSRKDRGGNTEAFF
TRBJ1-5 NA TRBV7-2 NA TGTGCCAGCAGCTTAGAGGGGATAGTTCGCAATCAGCCCCAGCATTTT CASSLEGIVRNQPQHF
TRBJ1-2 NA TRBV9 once TGTGCCAGCAGCGCTCACAGGGCTGGCTACACCTTC CASSAHRAGYTF
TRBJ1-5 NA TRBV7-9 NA TGTGCCAGCAGCTTAACCCAGTCCAATCATGCCCAGCATTTT CASSLTQSNHAQHF
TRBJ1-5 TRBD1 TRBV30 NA TGTGCCTGGAGTCCGAGCGGGACAGTAGGCCAGCCCCAGCATTTT CAWSPSGTVGQPQHF
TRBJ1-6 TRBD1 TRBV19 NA TGTGCCAGTAGTACACGGGACAGAAATTCACCCCTCCACTTT CASSTRDRNSPLHF
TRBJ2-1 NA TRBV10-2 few TGCGCCAGCAGTGATTACAATGAGCAGTTCTTC CASSDYNEQFF
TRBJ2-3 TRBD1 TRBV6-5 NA TGTGCCAGCAGTTACGGTCAGGGGGCCACAGATACGCAGTATTTT CASSYGQGATDTQYF
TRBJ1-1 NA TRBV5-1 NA TGCGCCAGCAGCTTTTCAGGGGTGAACACTGAAGCTTTCTTT CASSFSGVNTEAFF